The sequence of this T cell receptor (beta chain) was determined in a study of cytomegalovirus exposure and HLA in healthy donors. The study, taken as a whole, reports: A later analysis associated 16,951 TCR beta sequences with HLA alleles at a 0.05 false discovery rate.

A remark on this clone: Its antigen is undetermined.

A multiplex PCR was run with 60 Vbeta primers and 13 Jbeta primers. Clones were sequenced by immunoSEQ multiplex PCR, and TCRdb holds only the in-frame ones, with some missing. The sample contains 150,000 or so clones, approximately 73% of which appear only once. The sample comprised PBMCs. The receptor's source is a woman younger than 35 in good health and CMV-seronegative.

CDR3 loop: CASSPRTGKVLGTEAFF. Written as DNA, the CDR3 is TGTGCCAGCAGCCCCCGGACAGGGAAAGTACTGGGGACTGAAGCTTTCTTT. V is TRBV9 and J is TRBJ1-1; 8 nucleotides match TRBD1. The germline gives CDR1 SGDLS, CDR2 YYNGEE. The CDR3 extends over 17 amino acids. Germline trimming cut 4 bases from V and 5 bases from J; bases unmatched to any gene: 16.